Sequencing of this T cell receptor (beta chain) was carried out in a study of blood T cell repertoires in COVID-19. Study at large: Sample material is recorded as cDNA or gDNA derived from T cells, B-cell-depleted T cells, or PBMCs.

The study drew participants aged about 18 to 89 years from under 30 US areas. CDR3 size: 14 residues. The V end was cut by 4 bases, the J end by 1 base, with 11 bases between. Germline V gene lookup returns CDR1 KGHSH and CDR2 LQKENI. Original processing methods: Amplified reference gene primers provided the basis for estimating nucleated cell counts. Using immunoSEQ multiplex PCR, the repertoire was profiled, and TCRdb retains in-frame clones only, with some absent. That table supplies the V and J calls and clone size; D and trimming were determined from the DNA. Of hundreds of thousands of clones listed, about 85% are singletons.

The origin of this receptor is a middle-aged man who had recovered from COVID-19. This chain connects TRBV18 to TRBJ2-7; a weak D match, TRBD1 (5 bases). The material sequenced was PBMCs or T cells enriched from blood (not recorded which). The CDR3 protein is CASSQSRTSYEQYF. In DNA form, the CDR3 reads TGTGCCAGCTCACAGTCCCGGACATCCTACGAGCAGTACTTC.